A single sample gave rise to the 12 T cell receptor beta chains below, sequenced in a study of blood T cell repertoires in COVID-19. The protocol was immunoSEQ multiplex PCR, while the TCRdb copy is restricted to in-frame clones and leaves out a portion. The sample comprises a few hundred thousand clones, less than 90% of which are singletons, and around 5% rests with the top ten. Sample: PBMCs or T cells enriched from blood (not recorded which). The receptors originated from a woman in her forties or fifties who had recovered from COVID-19.

This chain links TRBV19 with TRBJ1-5; 8 bases align to TRBD1. Per the germline V gene, CDR1 is LNHDA and CDR2 is SQIVND (reference sequence). This CDR3 region has 12 residues. The ends lost 11 bases at V and 7 bases at J; junction bases unmatched: 7. The CDR3 sequence is CAARQGKQPQHF. CDR3 DNA sequence: TGTGCCGCCCGACAGGGGAAACAGCCCCAGCATTTT.

The gene calls are TRBV6-6 and TRBJ1-2, with D maybe TRBD1 (5 bases). Trimming took off 8 bases at V and 2 bases at J, with 18 bases between the two ends. Germline assignment: CDR1 MNHNY and CDR2 SVGAGI (reference sequence). This CDR3 region has 15 residues. In DNA, the CDR3 is TGTGCCAGCGGGGCAGCAGACTTCATGAACTATGGCTACACCTTC. This encodes CASGAADFMNYGYTF.

The J gene is TRBJ2-2, the V gene TRBV5-1; a weak D match, TRBD2 (6 bases). The V end was cut by 7 bases, the J end by 6 bases, with 13 bases between. Germline CDR1 and CDR2: SGHRS and YFSETQ. This CDR3 contains 13 residues. Written as DNA, the CDR3 is TGCGCCAGCGCTACCGCGGGGTCCGGGGAGCTGTTTTTT. As protein: CASATAGSGELFF.

The chain combines TRBV4-2 with TRBJ2-1; D unresolved. Trimming took 0 bases from V and 6 from J, leaving 12 bases between them. Looked up from germline, CDR1 is LGHNA and CDR2 is YNFKEQ. The CDR3 length is 15 residues. The CDR3 loop is CASSQDGSKANEQFF. CDR3 sequence (DNA): TGTGCCAGCAGCCAAGACGGGTCGAAGGCCAATGAGCAGTTCTTC.

V and J are TRBV5-6 and TRBJ2-7; weak D call: TRBD1 (6 bases). Germline lookup yields CDR1 SGHDT and CDR2 YYEEEE. The CDR3 runs 16 residues. With 4 bases removed from V and 2 bases from J, the gap between germline ends came to 19 bases. The CDR3 DNA is TGTGCCAGCAGCCTGCTTGGGCAGGGGTCAACCTACGAGCAGTACTTC. Protein: CASSLLGQGSTYEQYF.

The chain recombines TRBV7-2 with TRBJ2-2, with D possibly matching TRBD1 (6 bases). This CDR3 comprises 17 residues. V lost 0 bases to trimming and J lost 8 bases, with 19 bases between them. Germline assignment: CDR1 SGHTA and CDR2 FQGNSA. The CDR3 is CASSLAQWTEASGELFF. The CDR3 region has the DNA TGTGCCAGCAGCTTAGCCCAATGGACAGAAGCGTCGGGGGAGCTGTTTTTT.

This clone came up once. The chain employs TRBV12-3 or TRBV12-4 and TRBJ2-4; D remains ambiguous. Trimming left V 2 bases short and J 5 bases short, with 7 bases between. The CDR3 extends over 13 amino acids. The CDR3 DNA reads as TGTGCCAGCAGTTTAAGGCAGGAAAACATTCAGTACTTC. It is translated as CASSLRQENIQYF.

V and J are TRBV7-9 and TRBJ1-1; D is undetermined. V was pared by 3 bases and J by 4 bases, with 12 bases between. The CDR3 has 14 amino acids. Germline loops: CDR1 SEHNR, CDR2 FQNEAQ (reference sequence). For the CDR3, the DNA is TGTGCCAGCAGCTTGGGAGGATGGGGCACTGAAGCTTTCTTT. Protein sequence: CASSLGGWGTEAFF. Combining the CDR3 with reference TRBV7-9 and TRBJ1-1 gives the whole variable domain DTGVSQNPRHKITKRGQNVTFRCDPISEHNRLYWYRQTLGQGPEFLTYFQNEAQLEKSRLLSDRFSAERPKGSFSTLEIQRTEQGDSAMYLCASSLGGWGTEAFFGQGTRLTVV.

The chain is built from TRBV5-1 and TRBJ2-1; TRBD1 matches at 9 bases. From germline, CDR1 is SGHRS and CDR2 YFSETQ. J lost 8 bases, V lost 4 bases, and 16 bases had no gene match. The CDR3 consists of 17 residues. CDR3 sequence (DNA): TGCGCCAGCAGCGTTGGATTCGGGACAGGGTTGTGGGATGAGCAGTTCTTC. This translates into CASSVGFGTGLWDEQFF.

This clone appeared once. The rearrangement links TRBV2 to TRBJ1-2; D is undetermined. V was pared by 2 bases and J by 0 bases, with 10 bases between. The CDR3 loop spans 15 amino acids. Germline V gene sequence: CDR1 SNHLY, CDR2 FYNNEI. CDR3 coding DNA: TGTGCCAGCAGTGAATTGTTGGCGGCTAACTATGGCTACACCTTC. Translation gives CASSELLAANYGYTF.

The rearrangement uses TRBV19 and TRBJ1-1, with 8 bases lining up with TRBD1. The CDR3 has 15 residues. Germline assignment: CDR1 LNHDA and CDR2 SQIVND (reference sequence). The junction had 9 bases not matched to a gene; V was cut back by 6 bases and J by 3 bases. CDR3 protein: CASSQNRGEHTEAFF. The CDR3 region has the DNA TGTGCCAGTAGCCAAAACAGGGGGGAACACACTGAAGCTTTCTTT.

There are a few counts of this clone. This chain connects TRBV5-1 to TRBJ1-1; 8 positions match TRBD1. V lost 3 bases, J lost 6 bases, and 7 bases stayed unmatched. The CDR3 contains 14 residues. Germline values: CDR1 SGHRS, CDR2 YFSETQ. For the CDR3, the DNA is TGCGCCAGCAGCTCGCTAGACAGGGGTGCTGAAGCTTTCTTT. Translating gives CASSSLDRGAEAFF. Combining the CDR3 with reference TRBV5-1 and TRBJ1-1 gives the whole variable domain KAGVTQTPRYLIKTRGQQVTLSCSPISGHRSVSWYQQTPGQGLQFLFEYFSETQRNKGNFPGRFSGRQFSNSRSEMNVSTLELGDSALYLCASSSLDRGAEAFFGQGTRLTVV.